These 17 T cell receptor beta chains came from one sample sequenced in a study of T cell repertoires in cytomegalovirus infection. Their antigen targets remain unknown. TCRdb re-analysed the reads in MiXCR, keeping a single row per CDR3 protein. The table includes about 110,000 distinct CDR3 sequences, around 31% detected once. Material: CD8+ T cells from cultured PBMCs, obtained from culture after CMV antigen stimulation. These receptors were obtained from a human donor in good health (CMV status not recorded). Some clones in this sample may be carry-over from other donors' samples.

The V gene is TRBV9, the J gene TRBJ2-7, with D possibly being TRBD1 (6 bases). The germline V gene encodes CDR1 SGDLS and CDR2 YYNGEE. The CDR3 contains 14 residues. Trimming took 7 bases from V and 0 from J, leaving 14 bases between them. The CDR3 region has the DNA TGTGCCAGCGGAATGGCAGGGGACTCCTACGAGCAGTACTTC. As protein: CASGMAGDSYEQYF. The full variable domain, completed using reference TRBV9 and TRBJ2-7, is DSGVTQTPKHLITATGQRVTLRCSPRSGDLSVYWYQQSLDQGLQFLIQYYNGEERAKGNILERFSAQQFPDLHSELNLSSLELGDSALYFCASGMAGDSYEQYFGPGTRLTVT.

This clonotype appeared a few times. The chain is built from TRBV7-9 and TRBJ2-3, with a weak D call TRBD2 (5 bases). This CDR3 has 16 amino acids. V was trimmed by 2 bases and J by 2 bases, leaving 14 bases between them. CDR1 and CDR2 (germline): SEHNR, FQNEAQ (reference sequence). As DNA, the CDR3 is TGTGCCAGCAGCTTACAGTTTTTCGGGGACACAGATACGCAGTATTTT. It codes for CASSLQFFGDTDTQYF.

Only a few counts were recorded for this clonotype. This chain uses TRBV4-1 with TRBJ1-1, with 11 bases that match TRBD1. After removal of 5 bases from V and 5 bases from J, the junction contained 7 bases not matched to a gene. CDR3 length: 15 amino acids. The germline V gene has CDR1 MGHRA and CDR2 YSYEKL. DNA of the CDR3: TGCGCCAGCAGCTATTCCGGGACAGGGGGGACTGAAGCTTTCTTT. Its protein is CASSYSGTGGTEAFF.

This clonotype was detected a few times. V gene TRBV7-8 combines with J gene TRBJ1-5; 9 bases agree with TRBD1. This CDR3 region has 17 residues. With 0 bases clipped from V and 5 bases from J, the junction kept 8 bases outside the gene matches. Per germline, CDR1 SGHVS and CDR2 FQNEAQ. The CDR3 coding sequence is TGTGCCAGCAGCTTAGCTGTCGGGGACAGGGAGGATCAGCCCCAGCATTTT. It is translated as CASSLAVGDREDQPQHF.

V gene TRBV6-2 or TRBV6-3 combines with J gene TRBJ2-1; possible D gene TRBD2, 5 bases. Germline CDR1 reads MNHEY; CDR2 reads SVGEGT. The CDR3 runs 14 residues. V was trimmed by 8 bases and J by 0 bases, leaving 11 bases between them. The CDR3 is CASHKRSSYNEQFF. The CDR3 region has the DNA TGTGCCAGCCATAAGCGGAGCTCCTACAATGAGCAGTTCTTC.

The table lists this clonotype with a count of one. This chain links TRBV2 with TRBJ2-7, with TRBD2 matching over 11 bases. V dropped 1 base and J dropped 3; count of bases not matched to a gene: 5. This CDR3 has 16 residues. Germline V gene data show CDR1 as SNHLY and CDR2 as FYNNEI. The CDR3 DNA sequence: TGTGCCAGCAGTGAAGGTTTTAGCGGGGGGGACTACGAGCAGTACTTC. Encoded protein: CASSEGFSGGDYEQYF.

The CDR3 DNA sequence: TGTGCCAGCAGCAACCTTAGCGGCCACACAGATACGCAGTATTTT. Amino acids: CASSNLSGHTDTQYF. The rearrangement joins TRBV13 to TRBJ2-3, with a tentative D call TRBD2 (6 bases). CDR1 and CDR2 (germline): PRHDT, FYEKMQ (reference sequence). The CDR3 runs to 15 residues. Trimming took off 5 bases at V and 2 bases at J, with 14 bases between the two ends.

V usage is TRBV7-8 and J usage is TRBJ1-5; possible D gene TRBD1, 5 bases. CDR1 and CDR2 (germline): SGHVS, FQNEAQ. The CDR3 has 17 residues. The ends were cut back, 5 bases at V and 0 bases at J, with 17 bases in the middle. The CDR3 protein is CASSPFRGSYSNQPQHF. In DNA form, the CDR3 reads TGTGCCAGCAGCCCTTTCCGGGGCTCATATAGCAATCAGCCCCAGCATTTT.

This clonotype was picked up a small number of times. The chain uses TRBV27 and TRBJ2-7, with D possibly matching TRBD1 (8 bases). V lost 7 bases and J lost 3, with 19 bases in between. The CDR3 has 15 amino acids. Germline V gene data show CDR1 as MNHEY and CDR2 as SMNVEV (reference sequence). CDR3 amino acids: CASKHTGGGIYEQYF. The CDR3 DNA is TGTGCCAGCAAACACACAGGGGGGGGAATCTACGAGCAGTACTTC.

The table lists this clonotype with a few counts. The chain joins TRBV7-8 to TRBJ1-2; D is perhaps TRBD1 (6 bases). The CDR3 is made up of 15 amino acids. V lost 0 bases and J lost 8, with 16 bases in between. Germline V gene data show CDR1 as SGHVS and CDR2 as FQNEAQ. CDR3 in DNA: TGTGCCAGCAGCTTAGCCCCGGGGGCGGGTAAGGGCTACACCTTC. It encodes CASSLAPGAGKGYTF.

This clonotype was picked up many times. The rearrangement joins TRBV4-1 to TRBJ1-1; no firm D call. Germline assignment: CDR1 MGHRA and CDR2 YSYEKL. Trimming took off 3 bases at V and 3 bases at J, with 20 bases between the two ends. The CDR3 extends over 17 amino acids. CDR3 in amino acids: CASSHYPDRPVDTEAFF. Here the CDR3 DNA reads TGCGCCAGCAGCCACTACCCGGACCGCCCCGTGGACACTGAAGCTTTCTTT.

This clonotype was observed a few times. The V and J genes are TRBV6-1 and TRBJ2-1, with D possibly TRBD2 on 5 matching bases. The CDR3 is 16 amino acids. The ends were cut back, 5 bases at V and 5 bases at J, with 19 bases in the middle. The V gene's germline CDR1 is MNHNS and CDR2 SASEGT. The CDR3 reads CASSRLRGIMDNEQFF. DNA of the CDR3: TGTGCCAGCAGTCGTCTACGGGGAATAATGGACAATGAGCAGTTCTTC.

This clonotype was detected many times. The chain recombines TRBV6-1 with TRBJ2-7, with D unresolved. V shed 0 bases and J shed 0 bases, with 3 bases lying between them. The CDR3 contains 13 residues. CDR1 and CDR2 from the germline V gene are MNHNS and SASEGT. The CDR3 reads CASSEAASYEQYF. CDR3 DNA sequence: TGTGCCAGCAGTGAAGCGGCCTCCTACGAGCAGTACTTC.

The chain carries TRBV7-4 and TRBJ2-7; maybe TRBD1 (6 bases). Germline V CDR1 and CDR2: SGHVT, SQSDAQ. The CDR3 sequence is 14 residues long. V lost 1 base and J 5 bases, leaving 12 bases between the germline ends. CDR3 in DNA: TGTGCCAGCAGCTTAGTGCGCAGGGGCCACGAGCAGTACTTC. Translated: CASSLVRRGHEQYF.

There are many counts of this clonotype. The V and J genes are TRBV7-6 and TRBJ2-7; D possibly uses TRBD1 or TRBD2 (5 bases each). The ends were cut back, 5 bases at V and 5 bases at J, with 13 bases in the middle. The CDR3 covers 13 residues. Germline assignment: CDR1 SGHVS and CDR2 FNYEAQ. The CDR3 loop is CASSAGSPNEQYF. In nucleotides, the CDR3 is TGTGCCAGCAGCGCAGGGAGCCCCAACGAGCAGTACTTC.

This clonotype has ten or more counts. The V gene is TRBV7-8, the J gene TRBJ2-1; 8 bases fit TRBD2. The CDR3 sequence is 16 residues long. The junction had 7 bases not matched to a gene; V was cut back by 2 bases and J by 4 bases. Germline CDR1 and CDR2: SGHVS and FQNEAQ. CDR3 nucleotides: TGTGCCAGCAGCTTACGGGCGGGGGGCGCTTACAATGAGCAGTTCTTC. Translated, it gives CASSLRAGGAYNEQFF.

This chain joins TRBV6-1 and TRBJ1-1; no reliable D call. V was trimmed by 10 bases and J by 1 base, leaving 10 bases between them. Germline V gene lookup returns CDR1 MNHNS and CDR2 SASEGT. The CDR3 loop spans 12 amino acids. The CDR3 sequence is CATTASNTEAFF. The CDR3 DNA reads TGTGCCACCACGGCGTCGAACACTGAAGCTTTCTTT.